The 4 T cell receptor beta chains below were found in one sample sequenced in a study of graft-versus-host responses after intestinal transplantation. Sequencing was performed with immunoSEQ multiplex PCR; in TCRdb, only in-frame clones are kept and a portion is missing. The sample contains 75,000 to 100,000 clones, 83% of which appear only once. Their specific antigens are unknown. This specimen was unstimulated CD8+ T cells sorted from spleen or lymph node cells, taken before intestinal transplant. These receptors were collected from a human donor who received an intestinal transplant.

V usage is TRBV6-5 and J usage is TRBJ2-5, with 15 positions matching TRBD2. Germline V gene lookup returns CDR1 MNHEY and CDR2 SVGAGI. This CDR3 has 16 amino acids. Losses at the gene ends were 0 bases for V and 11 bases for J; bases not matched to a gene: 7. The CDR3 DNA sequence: TGTGCCAGCAGTTACTCTGGACTAGCGGGAGGGTATGAGCAGTACTTC. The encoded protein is CASSYSGLAGGYEQYF.

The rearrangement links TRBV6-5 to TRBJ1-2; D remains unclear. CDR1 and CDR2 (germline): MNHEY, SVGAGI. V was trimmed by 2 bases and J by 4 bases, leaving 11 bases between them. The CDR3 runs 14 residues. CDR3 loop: CASSYAQRTYGYTF. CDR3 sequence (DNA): TGTGCCAGCAGTTACGCTCAGAGGACCTATGGCTACACCTTC.

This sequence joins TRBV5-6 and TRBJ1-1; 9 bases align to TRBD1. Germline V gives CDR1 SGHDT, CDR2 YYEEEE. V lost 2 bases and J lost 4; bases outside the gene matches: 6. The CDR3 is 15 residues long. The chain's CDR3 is CASSFVGQGSTEAFF. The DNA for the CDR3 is TGTGCCAGCAGCTTTGTCGGACAGGGGAGCACTGAAGCTTTCTTT.

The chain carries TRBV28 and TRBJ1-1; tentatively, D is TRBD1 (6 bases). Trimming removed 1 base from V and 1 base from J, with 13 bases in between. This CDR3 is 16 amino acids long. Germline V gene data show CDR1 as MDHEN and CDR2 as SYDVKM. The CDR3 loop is CASSLSRGDWNTEAFF. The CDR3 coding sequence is TGTGCCAGCAGTTTATCTAGGGGGGACTGGAACACTGAAGCTTTCTTT.